This T cell receptor beta chain came from a study of monozygotic twins with inflammatory bowel disease. Using eight separate reactions per sample, the authors generated cDNA. From its re-call of the 5' RACE reads, TCRdb lists each CDR3 protein once, without DNA. The repertoire table contains about 110,000 distinct CDR3 sequences. The receptor was derived from a human donor with ulcerative colitis or Crohn's disease, or a healthy co-twin of an affected twin (not recorded which). Sequencing was carried out using blood.

CDR3 sequence: CASSDPTGRTGELFF. The genes are TRBV12-3 or TRBV12-4 and TRBJ2-2; TCRdb designates TRBD1, a call that cannot be tested without DNA. The CDR3 runs to 15 residues.